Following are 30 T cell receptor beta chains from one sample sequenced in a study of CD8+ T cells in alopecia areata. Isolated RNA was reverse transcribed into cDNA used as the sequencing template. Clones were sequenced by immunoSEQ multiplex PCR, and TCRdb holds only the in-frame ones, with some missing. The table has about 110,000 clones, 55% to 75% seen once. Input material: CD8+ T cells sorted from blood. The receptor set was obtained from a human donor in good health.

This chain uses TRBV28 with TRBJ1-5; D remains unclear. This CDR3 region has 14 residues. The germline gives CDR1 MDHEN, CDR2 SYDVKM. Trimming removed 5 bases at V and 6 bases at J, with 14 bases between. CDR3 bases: TGTGCCAGCAGTCTAAACACGGAGAGTCAGCCCCAGCATTTT. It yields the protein CASSLNTESQPQHF.

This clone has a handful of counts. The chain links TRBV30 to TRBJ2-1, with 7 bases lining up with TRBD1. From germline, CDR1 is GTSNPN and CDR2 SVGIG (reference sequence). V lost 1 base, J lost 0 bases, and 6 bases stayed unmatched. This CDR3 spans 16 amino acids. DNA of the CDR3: TGTGCCTGGAGTGGAATGACAGGGCGCTCCTACAATGAGCAGTTCTTC. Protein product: CAWSGMTGRSYNEQFF.

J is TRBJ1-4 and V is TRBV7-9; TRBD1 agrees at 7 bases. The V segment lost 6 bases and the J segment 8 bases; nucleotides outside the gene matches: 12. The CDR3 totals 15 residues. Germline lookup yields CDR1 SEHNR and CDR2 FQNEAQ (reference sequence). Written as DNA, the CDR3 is TGTGCCAGCAGAGGGGGACAGACCCTCCCCGAAAAACTGTTTTTT. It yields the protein CASRGGQTLPEKLFF.

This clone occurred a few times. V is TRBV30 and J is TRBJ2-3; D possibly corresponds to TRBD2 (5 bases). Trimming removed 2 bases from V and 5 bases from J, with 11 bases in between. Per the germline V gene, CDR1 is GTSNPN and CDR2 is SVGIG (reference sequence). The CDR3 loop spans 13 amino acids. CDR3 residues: CAWSFGLGDTQYF. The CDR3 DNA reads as TGTGCCTGGAGTTTCGGACTCGGAGATACGCAGTATTTT.

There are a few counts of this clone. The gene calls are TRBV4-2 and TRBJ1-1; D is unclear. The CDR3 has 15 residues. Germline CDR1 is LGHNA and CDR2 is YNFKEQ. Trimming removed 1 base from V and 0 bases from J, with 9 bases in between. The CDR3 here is CASSQGITVNTEAFF. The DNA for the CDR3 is TGTGCCAGCAGCCAAGGGATTACGGTGAACACTGAAGCTTTCTTT.

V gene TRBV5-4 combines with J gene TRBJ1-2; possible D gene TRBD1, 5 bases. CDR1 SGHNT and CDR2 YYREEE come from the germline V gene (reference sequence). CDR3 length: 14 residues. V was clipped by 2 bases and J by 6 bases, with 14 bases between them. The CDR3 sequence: CASSFRAGTDGYTF. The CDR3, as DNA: TGTGCCAGCAGCTTCAGGGCAGGGACCGATGGCTACACCTTC. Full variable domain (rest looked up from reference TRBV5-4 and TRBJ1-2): ETGVTQSPTHLIKTRGQQVTLRCSSQSGHNTVSWYQQALGQGPQFIFQYYREEENGRGNFPPRFSGLQFPNYSSELNVNALELDDSALYLCASSFRAGTDGYTFGSGTRLTVV.

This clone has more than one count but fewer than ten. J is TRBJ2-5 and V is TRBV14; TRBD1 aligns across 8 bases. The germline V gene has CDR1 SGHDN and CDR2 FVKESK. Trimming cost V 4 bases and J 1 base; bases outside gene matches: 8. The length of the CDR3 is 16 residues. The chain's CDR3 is CASSRRDRRPQETQYF. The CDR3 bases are TGTGCCAGCAGCCGGCGGGACAGGAGACCCCAAGAGACCCAGTACTTC.

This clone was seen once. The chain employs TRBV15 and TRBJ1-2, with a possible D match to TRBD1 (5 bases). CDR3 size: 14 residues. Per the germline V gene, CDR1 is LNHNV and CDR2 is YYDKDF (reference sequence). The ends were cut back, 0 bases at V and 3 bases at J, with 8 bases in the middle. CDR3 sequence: CATSRDLGDYGYTF. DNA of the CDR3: TGTGCCACCAGCAGAGATCTGGGGGACTATGGCTACACCTTC.

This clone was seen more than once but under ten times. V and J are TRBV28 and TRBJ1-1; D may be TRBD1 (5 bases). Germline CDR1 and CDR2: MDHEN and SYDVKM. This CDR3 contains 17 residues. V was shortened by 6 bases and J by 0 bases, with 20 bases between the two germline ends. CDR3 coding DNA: TGTGCCAGCAGCCCACCCTGGACACAGGAGATGAACACTGAAGCTTTCTTT. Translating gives CASSPPWTQEMNTEAFF.

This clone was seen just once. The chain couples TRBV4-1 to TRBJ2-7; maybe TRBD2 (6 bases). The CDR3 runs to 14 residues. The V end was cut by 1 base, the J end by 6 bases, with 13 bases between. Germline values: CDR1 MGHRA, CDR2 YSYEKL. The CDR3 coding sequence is TGCGCCAGCAGCCAAGGACCGGGAGTGTTCGAGCAGTACTTC. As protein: CASSQGPGVFEQYF.

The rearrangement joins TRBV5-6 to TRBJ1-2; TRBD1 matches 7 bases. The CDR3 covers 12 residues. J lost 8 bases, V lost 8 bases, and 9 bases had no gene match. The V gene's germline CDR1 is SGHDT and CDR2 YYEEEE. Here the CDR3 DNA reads TGTGCCAGTACCGGGACAGCTATCGGCTACACCTTC. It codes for CASTGTAIGYTF.

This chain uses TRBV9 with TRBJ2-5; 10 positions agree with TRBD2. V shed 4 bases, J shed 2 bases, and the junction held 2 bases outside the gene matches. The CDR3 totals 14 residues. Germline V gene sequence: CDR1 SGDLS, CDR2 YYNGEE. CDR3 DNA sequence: TGTGCCAGCAGCCCAGCGGGGGGGCAAGAGACCCAGTACTTC. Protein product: CASSPAGGQETQYF. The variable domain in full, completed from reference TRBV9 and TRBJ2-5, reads DSGVTQTPKHLITATGQRVTLRCSPRSGDLSVYWYQQSLDQGLQFLIQYYNGEERAKGNILERFSAQQFPDLHSELNLSSLELGDSALYFCASSPAGGQETQYFGPGTRLLVL.

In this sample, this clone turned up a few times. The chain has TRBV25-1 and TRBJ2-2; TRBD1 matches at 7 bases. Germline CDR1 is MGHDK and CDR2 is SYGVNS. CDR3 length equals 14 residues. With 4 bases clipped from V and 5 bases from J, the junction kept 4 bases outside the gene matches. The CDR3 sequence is CASSAGGGTGELFF. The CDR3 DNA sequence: TGTGCCAGCAGTGCAGGGGGTGGTACCGGGGAGCTGTTTTTT. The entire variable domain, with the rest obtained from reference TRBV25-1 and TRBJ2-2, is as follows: EADIYQTPRYLVIGTGKKITLECSQTMGHDKMYWYQQDPGMELHLIHYSYGVNSTEKGDLSSESTVSRIRTEHFPLTLESARPSHTSQYLCASSAGGGTGELFFGEGSRLTVL.

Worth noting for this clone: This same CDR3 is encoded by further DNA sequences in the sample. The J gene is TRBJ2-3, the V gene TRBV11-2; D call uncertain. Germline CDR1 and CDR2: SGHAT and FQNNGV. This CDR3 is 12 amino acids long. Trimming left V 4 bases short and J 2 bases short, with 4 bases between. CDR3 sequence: CASSSLTDTQYF. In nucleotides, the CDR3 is TGTGCCAGCAGCTCCCTCACAGATACGCAGTATTTT.

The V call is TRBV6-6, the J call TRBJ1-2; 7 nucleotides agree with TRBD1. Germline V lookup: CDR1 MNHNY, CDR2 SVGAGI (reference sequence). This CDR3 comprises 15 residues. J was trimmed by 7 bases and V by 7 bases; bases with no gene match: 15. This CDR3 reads CASTYQGGTVGGYTF. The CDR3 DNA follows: TGTGCCAGCACCTACCAAGGAGGGACAGTCGGTGGCTACACCTTC.

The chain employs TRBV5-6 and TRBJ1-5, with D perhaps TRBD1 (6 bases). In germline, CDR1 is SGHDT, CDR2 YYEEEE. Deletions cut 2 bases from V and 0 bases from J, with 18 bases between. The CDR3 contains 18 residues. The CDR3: CASSFSTGAHYSNQPQHF. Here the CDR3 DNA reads TGTGCCAGCAGCTTTTCGACAGGAGCACATTATAGCAATCAGCCCCAGCATTTT.

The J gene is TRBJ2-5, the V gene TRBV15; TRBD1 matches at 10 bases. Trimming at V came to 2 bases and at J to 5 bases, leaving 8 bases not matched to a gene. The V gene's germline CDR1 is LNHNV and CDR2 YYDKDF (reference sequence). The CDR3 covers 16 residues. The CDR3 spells CATSRTRGQGTETQYF. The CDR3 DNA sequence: TGTGCCACCAGCAGAACCCGGGGACAGGGGACGGAGACCCAGTACTTC.

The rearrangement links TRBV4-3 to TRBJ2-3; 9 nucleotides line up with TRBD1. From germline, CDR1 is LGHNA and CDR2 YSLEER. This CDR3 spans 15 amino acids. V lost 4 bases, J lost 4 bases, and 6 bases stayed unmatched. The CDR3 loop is CASSLTQGASDTQYF. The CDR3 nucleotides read TGCGCCAGCAGCCTCACACAGGGGGCTTCAGATACGCAGTATTTT.

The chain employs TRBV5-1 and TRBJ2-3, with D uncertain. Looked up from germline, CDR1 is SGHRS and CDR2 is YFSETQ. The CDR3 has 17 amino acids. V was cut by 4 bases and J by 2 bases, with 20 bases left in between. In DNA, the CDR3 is TGCGCCAGCAGCCTCCATTTCGTCGGGTCCATCACAGATACGCAGTATTTT. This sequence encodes CASSLHFVGSITDTQYF. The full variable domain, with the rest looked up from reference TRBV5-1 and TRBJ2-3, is KAGVTQTPRYLIKTRGQQVTLSCSPISGHRSVSWYQQTPGQGLQFLFEYFSETQRNKGNFPGRFSGRQFSNSRSEMNVSTLELGDSALYLCASSLHFVGSITDTQYFGPGTRLTVL.

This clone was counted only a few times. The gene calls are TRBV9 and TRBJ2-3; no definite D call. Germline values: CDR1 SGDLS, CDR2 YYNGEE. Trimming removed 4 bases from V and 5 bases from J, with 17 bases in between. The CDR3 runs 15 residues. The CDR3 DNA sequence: TGTGCCAGCAGCCCATGGACCAAGCTCCTAGATACGCAGTATTTT. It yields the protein CASSPWTKLLDTQYF. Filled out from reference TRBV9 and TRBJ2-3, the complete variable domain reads DSGVTQTPKHLITATGQRVTLRCSPRSGDLSVYWYQQSLDQGLQFLIQYYNGEERAKGNILERFSAQQFPDLHSELNLSSLELGDSALYFCASSPWTKLLDTQYFGPGTRLTVL.

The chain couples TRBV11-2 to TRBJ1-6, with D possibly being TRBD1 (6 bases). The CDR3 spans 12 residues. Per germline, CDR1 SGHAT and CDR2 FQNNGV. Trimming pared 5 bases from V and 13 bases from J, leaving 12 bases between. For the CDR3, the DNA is TGTGCCAGCAGCCTTGAGGGGGGTCCCCTCCACTTT. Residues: CASSLEGGPLHF.

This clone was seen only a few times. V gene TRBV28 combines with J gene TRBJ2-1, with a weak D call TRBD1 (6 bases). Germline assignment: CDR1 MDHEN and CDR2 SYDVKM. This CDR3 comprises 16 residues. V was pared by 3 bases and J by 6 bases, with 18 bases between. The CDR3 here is CASSFIQGSVGNEQFF. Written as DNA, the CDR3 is TGTGCCAGCAGTTTCATCCAGGGGTCTGTCGGCAATGAGCAGTTCTTC.

CDR3 nucleotide sequence: TGCAGCGTCCTGACAGGGAAGGACTATGGCTACACCTTC. It is translated as CSVLTGKDYGYTF. The chain couples TRBV29-1 to TRBJ1-2; 7 bases align to TRBD1. The V and J ends lost 6 bases and 3 bases, in that order; junction bases with no gene match: 7. CDR1 and CDR2 (germline): SQVTM, ANQGSEA. This CDR3 has 13 residues. Complete variable domain (other parts from reference TRBV29-1 and TRBJ1-2): SAVISQKPSRDICQRGTSLTIQCQVDSQVTMMFWYRQQPGQSLTLIATANQGSEATYESGFVIDKFPISRPNLTFSTLTVSNMSPEDSSIYLCSVLTGKDYGYTFGSGTRLTVV.

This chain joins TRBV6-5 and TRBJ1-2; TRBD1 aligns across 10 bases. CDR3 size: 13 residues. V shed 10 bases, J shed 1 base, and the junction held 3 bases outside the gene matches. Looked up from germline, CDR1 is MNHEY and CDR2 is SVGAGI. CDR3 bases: TGTGCCACCCGGGACAGGGGTAACTATGGCTACACCTTC. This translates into CATRDRGNYGYTF.

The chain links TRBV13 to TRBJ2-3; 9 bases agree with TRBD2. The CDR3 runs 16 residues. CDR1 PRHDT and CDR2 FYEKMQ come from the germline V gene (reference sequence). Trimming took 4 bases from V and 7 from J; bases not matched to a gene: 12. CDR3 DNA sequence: TGTGCCAGCAGCTCCGAGGGCGCGGGGGGGCTGAATACGCAGTATTTT. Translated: CASSSEGAGGLNTQYF.

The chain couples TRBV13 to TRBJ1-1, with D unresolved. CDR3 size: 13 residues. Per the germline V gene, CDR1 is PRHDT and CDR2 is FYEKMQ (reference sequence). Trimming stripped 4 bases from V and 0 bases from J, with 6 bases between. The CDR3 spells CASSSGLNTEAFF. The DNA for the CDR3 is TGTGCCAGCAGCTCAGGATTGAACACTGAAGCTTTCTTT.

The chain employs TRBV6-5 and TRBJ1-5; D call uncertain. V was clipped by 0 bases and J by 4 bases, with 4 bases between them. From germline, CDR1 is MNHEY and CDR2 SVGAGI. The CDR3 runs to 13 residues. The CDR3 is CASSYSQNQPQHF. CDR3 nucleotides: TGTGCCAGCAGTTACTCACAGAATCAGCCCCAGCATTTT.

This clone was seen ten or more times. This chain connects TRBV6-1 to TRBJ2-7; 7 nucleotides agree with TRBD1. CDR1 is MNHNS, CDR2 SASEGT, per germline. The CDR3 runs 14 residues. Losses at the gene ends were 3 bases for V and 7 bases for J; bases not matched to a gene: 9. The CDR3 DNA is TGTGCCAGCAGTGAGGGACAGATCCCCTCTGAGCAGTACTTC. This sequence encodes CASSEGQIPSEQYF.

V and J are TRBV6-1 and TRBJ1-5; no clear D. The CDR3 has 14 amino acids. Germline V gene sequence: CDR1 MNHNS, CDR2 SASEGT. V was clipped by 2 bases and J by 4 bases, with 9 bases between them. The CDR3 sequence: CASSESGGNQPQHF. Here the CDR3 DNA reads TGTGCCAGCAGTGAATCCGGCGGAAATCAGCCCCAGCATTTT.

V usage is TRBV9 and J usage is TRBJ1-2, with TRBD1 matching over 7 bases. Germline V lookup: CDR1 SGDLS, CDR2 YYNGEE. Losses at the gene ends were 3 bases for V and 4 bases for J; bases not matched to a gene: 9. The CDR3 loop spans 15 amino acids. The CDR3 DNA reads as TGTGCCAGCAGCGCCGGGGGACAGAGGGCCTATGGCTACACCTTC. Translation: CASSAGGQRAYGYTF.